The 18 T cell receptor beta chains listed next were all sequenced from one sample in a study of T cell repertoires in cytomegalovirus infection. These TCRs' antigens remain unknown. TCRdb called the reads again in MiXCR, with one record for every CDR3 protein. Here the sample spans around 900,000 distinct CDR3 sequences, roughly 31% being singletons. The sample in question was cultured CD8+ T cells from PBMCs, obtained from culture after CMV antigen stimulation. These receptors came from a human donor in good health (CMV status not recorded). Some clones in this sample may be carry-over from other donors' samples.

The sample holds a few counts of this clonotype. The rearrangement uses TRBV7-9 and TRBJ1-2; no definite D call. Deletions cut 5 bases from V and 5 bases from J, with 15 bases between. The CDR3 runs to 14 residues. Germline V lookup: CDR1 SEHNR, CDR2 FQNEAQ (reference sequence). The CDR3, as DNA: TGTGCCAGCAGCCTACTGACGACCTTTTATGGCTACACCTTC. Translation gives CASSLLTTFYGYTF.

In its sample, this clonotype was seen a few times. The chain couples TRBV15 to TRBJ2-3; 7 nucleotides align to TRBD1. V was clipped by 0 bases and J by 3 bases; unmatched bases: 9. Germline V gene lookup returns CDR1 LNHNV and CDR2 YYDKDF (reference sequence). This CDR3 contains 17 residues. CDR3 coding DNA: TGTGCCACCAGCAGAGATAGGGGGCAATGGTTTACAGATACGCAGTATTTT. Translated, it gives CATSRDRGQWFTDTQYF.

With respect to this clonotype: A read error may account for a junction end that differs from germline. V gene TRBV10-2 combines with J gene TRBJ2-4; 14 nucleotides align to TRBD2. The germline V gene has CDR1 WSHSY and CDR2 SAAADI. This CDR3 has 17 amino acids. The CDR3 bases are TGCGCCAGCAGTGCCCCGACTAGCGGGGGGGCCAAAGACATTCAGTACTTC. The encoded protein is CASSAPTSGGAKDIQYF.

This clonotype was seen a handful of times. The chain uses TRBV6-2 or TRBV6-3 and TRBJ2-7; tentatively, D is TRBD1 (6 bases). The V end lost 2 bases, the J end lost 2 bases, and 7 bases lay between the germline ends. This CDR3 contains 13 residues. Germline loops: CDR1 MNHEY, CDR2 SVGEGT. As DNA, the CDR3 is TGTGCCAGCAGTTACGGACAGACCTACGAGCAGTACGTC. This codes for CASSYGQTYEQYV.

This clonotype was picked up a small number of times. Written as DNA, the CDR3 is TGTGCCAGCAGTGCACCCGTGTATAACACTGAAGCTTTCTTT. Its protein product is CASSAPVYNTEAFF. This chain connects TRBV12-3 or TRBV12-4 to TRBJ1-1; D is ambiguous. The length of the CDR3 is 14 residues. The V and J ends lost 5 bases and 2 bases respectively, with 12 bases between them.

V usage is TRBV6-5 and J usage is TRBJ2-7, with D perhaps assigned TRBD1 or TRBD2 (5 bases each). The CDR3 sequence is 15 residues long. Per the germline V gene, CDR1 is MNHEY and CDR2 is SVGAGI. The ends were cut back, 0 bases at V and 2 bases at J, with 11 bases in the middle. This chain's CDR3 is CASSYSGGRAYEQYF. The CDR3 DNA is TGTGCCAGCAGTTACTCTGGGGGTAGAGCCTACGAGCAGTACTTC.

As concerns this clonotype: This may be a read error: a much more frequent sequence differs by one nucleotide. The V and J genes are TRBV7-3 and TRBJ2-1, with 12 bases lining up with TRBD2. The CDR3 totals 16 residues. CDR1 is SGHTA and CDR2 is FQGTGA in the germline V gene. The CDR3 bases are TGTGCCAGCAGCCCGACTAGCGGGGGTTCCTACAAGGAGCAGTTCTTC. Amino acids: CASSPTSGGSYKEQFF.

A remark on this clonotype: Mismatch with germline at one junction end may stem from a read error. V usage is TRBV15 and J usage is TRBJ1-1; D is undetermined. The CDR3 contains 14 residues. CDR1 LNHNV and CDR2 YYDKDF come from the germline V gene (reference sequence). The DNA for the CDR3 is TGTGCCACCAGCAGAGTACGAGGGAACACTGTAGCTTTCTTT. Translating gives CATSRVRGNTVAFF.

This sequence joins TRBV7-9 and TRBJ1-2; TRBD1 matches at 9 bases. The CDR3 loop spans 15 amino acids. V dropped 6 bases and J dropped 4; count of bases not matched to a gene: 9. In germline, CDR1 is SEHNR, CDR2 FQNEAQ (reference sequence). The CDR3 spells CASRGMDRGLYGYTF. The CDR3 coding sequence is TGTGCCAGCAGGGGGATGGACAGGGGCCTCTATGGCTACACCTTC. Complete variable domain (other parts from reference TRBV7-9 and TRBJ1-2): DTGVSQNPRHKITKRGQNVTFRCDPISEHNRLYWYRQTLGQGPEFLTYFQNEAQLEKSRLLSDRFSAERPKGSFSTLEIQRTEQGDSAMYLCASRGMDRGLYGYTFGSGTRLTVV.

The chain joins TRBV10-3 to TRBJ1-1; possibly TRBD1 for D (6 bases). The CDR3 totals 13 residues. V lost 11 bases and J 1 base, leaving 14 bases between the germline ends. Germline V lookup: CDR1 ENHRY, CDR2 SYGVKD. CDR3 nucleotides: TGTGCCTCCCAAGGGGACACGAACACTGAAGCTTTCTTT. Amino acid sequence: CASQGDTNTEAFF.

This clonotype came up many times. This chain joins TRBV7-8 and TRBJ2-2; D is unclear. The CDR3 extends over 13 amino acids. Germline CDR1 and CDR2: SGHVS and FQNEAQ. The V gene lost 4 bases and the J gene lost 10 bases, with 13 bases spanning the gap. The DNA of the CDR3 is TGTGCCAGCAGCTCGCGACTGCACGTGGAGCTGTTTTTT. Amino acids: CASSSRLHVELFF.

This clonotype was recorded a few times. The chain uses TRBV15 and TRBJ2-7; perhaps D is TRBD1 or TRBD2 (5 bases each). This CDR3 has 15 residues. Trimming pared 0 bases from V and 0 bases from J, leaving 9 bases between. Germline CDR1 LNHNV, CDR2 YYDKDF (reference sequence). CDR3 in DNA: TGTGCCACCAGCAGAGATAGAGGGGCCTCCTACGAGCAGTACTTC. Its translation: CATSRDRGASYEQYF.

DNA for the CDR3: TGTGCCACACATTCCTGGGGGGAGCCCCAGCATTTT. It yields the protein CATHSWGEPQHF. The gene calls are TRBV6-8 and TRBJ1-5, with a possible D match to TRBD1 (5 bases). The V gene's germline CDR1 is MNHGY and CDR2 SAAAGT. V was clipped by 10 bases and J by 8 bases, with 15 bases between them. CDR3 size: 12 residues.

The chain employs TRBV29-1 and TRBJ2-2; D is ambiguous. V gave up 4 bases and J gave up 2 bases, with 8 bases separating them. Germline CDR1 SQVTM, CDR2 ANQGSEA. The CDR3 runs to 13 residues. The CDR3 region has the DNA TGCAGCGTTGTGGTGCAAAACACCGGGGAGCTGTTTTTT. Its translation is CSVVVQNTGELFF.

This clonotype was seen a few times. V gene TRBV27 combines with J gene TRBJ2-1; 7 nucleotides align to TRBD1. This CDR3 comprises 17 residues. Trimming took 1 base from V and 2 from J; bases not matched to a gene: 8. Germline V CDR1 and CDR2: MNHEY, SMNVEV (reference sequence). The CDR3 nucleotides are TGTGCCAGCAGTTTATTTAGGGGGCGGACACCCTACAATGAGCAGTTCTTC. Translating gives CASSLFRGRTPYNEQFF.

This chain connects TRBV7-9 to TRBJ2-7; either TRBD1 or TRBD2 may fit D (5 bases each). The CDR3 consists of 17 residues. Germline-derived CDR1 and CDR2 are SEHNR and FQNEAQ (reference sequence). The V end lost 5 bases, the J end lost 0 bases, and 20 bases lay between the germline ends. The CDR3: CASSPRDGVGPSYEQYF. The CDR3 DNA reads TGTGCCAGCAGCCCTAGGGACGGGGTCGGCCCCTCCTACGAGCAGTACTTC.

In this sample, this clonotype turned up a few times. The chain uses TRBV4-3 and TRBJ1-4, with D unclear. Trimming took 0 bases from V and 0 from J, leaving 11 bases between them. CDR3 length: 17 residues. Germline V gives CDR1 LGHNA, CDR2 YSLEER. CDR3 nucleotide sequence: TGCGCCAGCAGCCAAGACGTGTGGCAGACAACTAATGAAAAACTGTTTTTT. Amino acid sequence: CASSQDVWQTTNEKLFF.

This clonotype has just a few counts. The chain couples TRBV7-9 to TRBJ1-2; the match to TRBD1 covers 10 bases. The V and J ends lost 8 bases and 3 bases, in that order; junction bases with no gene match: 6. Germline CDR1 is SEHNR and CDR2 is FQNEAQ (reference sequence). The length of the CDR3 is 14 residues. The CDR3 sequence is CASGSDRGDYGYTF. DNA of the CDR3: TGTGCCAGCGGCTCGGACAGGGGGGACTATGGCTACACCTTC.